These T cell receptor beta chains were read from a single sample in a study of blood T cell repertoires in COVID-19. The table came from immunoSEQ multiplex PCR; TCRdb's copy has only in-frame clones and leaves some out. The top ten clones hold 5.1% of a sample with approximately 250,000 clones, roughly 85% of them seen once. Specimen: peripheral blood. Receptor source: a man over 45 with COVID-19, enrolled during active disease. The CDR3 runs from the conserved cysteine through the conserved F or W.

v_call | cdr3_aa
TRBV5-4 | CASSSTREGYEQYF
TRBV24-1 | CATSWGGAAGYTF
TRBV28 | CASSFQGFAGANVLTF
TRBV4-1 | CASSQELGALANEKLFF
TRBV7-9 | CASSLSEKLFF
TRBV14 | CASSPFDRGEETQYF
TRBV9 | CASSVVMTSGVGELFF
TRBV29-1 | CSVYGTKNIQYF
TRBV9 | CASSVGQGDVTEAFF
TRBV4-1 | CASSPGKGKAQHF
TRBV27 | CASRGTARGYEQYF
TRBV20-1 | CSTNRGSAFF
TRBV10-3 | CATTGTHSNQPQHF
TRBV19 | CASRNRGDNEKLFF
TRBV18 | CASSPQLAGESYNEQFF
TRBV7-6 | CASSLALEGQLYGYTF
TRBV30 | CAWTGLGGYGYTF
TRBV7-2 | CASSSTGQGGNSPLHF
TRBV18 | CASSPGSNSPLHF
TRBV7-9 | CASSYTDRESTEAFF
TRBV10-3 | CAISESLGQSNQPQHF
TRBV11-2 | CASRRQDSSYNEQFF
TRBV18 | CASSNTGERTQYF
TRBV6-4 | CASSDEGRGEQFF
TRBV6-5 | CASRRTGNTEAFF
TRBV10-3 | CAISVGDTGELFF
TRBV4-1 | CASSLGQGGNTDTQYF
TRBV11-2 | CASSLDRIRATSLYEQYF
TRBV5-1 | CASSLDRYNEKLFF
TRBV11-2 | CASSSGQMQYF
TRBV19 | CASSIAAWGGSHNEQFF
TRBV6-5 | CATRRGTYEQYF
TRBV7-3 | CASSSKGSSGGSYNEQFF
TRBV28 | CASSLGQVLGELFF
TRBV28 | CASNRNRDTSNQPQHF
TRBV19 | CASRGRRRGRSSEAFF
TRBV7-3 | CASSPLAGGPDTQYF
TRBV7-2 | CASSLGVRGEQYF
TRBV28 | CASSLGGQRNEKLFF
TRBV14 | CASSQPSKMGAETQYF
TRBV24-1 | CATSDTGQGSTGELFF
TRBV18 | CASSADQGGYTF
TRBV19 | CASSTTSGVYEQYF
TRBV7-8 | CASSFGGRATEAFF
TRBV7-6 | CASSRSGGDTGELFF
TRBV7-2 | CASSPGTFTEAFF
TRBV12-3/TRBV12-4 | CASSFAGELFF
TRBV3-1/TRBV3-2 | CASSLSGGLEAFF